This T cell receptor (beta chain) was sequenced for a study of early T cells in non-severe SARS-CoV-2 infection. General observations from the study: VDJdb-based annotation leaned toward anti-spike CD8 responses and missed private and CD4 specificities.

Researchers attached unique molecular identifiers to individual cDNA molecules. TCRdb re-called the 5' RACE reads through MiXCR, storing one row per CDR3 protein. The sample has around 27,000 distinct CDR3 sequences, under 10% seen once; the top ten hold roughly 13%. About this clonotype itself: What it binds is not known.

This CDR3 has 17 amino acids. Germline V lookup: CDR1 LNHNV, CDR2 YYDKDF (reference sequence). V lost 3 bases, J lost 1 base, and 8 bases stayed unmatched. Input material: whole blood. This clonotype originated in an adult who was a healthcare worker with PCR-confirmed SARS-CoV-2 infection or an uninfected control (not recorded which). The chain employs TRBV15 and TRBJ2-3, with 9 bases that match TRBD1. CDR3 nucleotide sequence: TGTGCCACCAGCAGGTTGACAGGGGGAGCGGGCACAGATACGCAGTATTTT. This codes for CATSRLTGGAGTDTQYF.